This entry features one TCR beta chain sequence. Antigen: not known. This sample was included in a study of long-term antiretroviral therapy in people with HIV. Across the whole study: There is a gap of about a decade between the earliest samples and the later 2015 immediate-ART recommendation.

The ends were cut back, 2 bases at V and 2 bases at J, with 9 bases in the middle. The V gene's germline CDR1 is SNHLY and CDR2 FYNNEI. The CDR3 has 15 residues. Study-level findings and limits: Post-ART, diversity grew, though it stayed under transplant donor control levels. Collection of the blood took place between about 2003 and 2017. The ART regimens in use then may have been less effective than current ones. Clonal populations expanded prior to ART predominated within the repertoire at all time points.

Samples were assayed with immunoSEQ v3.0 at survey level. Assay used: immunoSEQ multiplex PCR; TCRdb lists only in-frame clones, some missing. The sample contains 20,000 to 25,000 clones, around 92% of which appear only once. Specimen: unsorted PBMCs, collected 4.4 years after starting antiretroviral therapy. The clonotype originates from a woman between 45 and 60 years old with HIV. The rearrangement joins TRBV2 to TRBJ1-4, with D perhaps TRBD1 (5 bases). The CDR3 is CASSEQGGTNEKLFF. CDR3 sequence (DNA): TGTGCCAGCAGTGAACAGGGCGGGACTAATGAAAAACTGTTTTTT.